Sequencing of this T cell receptor (beta chain) was carried out in a study of blood T cell repertoires in COVID-19. Study summary: PBMCs, B-cell-depleted T cells, or T cells were the source of the cDNA or gDNA that made up the material.

CDR3 length equals 16 residues. Looked up from germline, CDR1 is SNHLY and CDR2 is FYNNEI. Unmatched junction bases numbered 5, after V lost 3 bases and J lost 6 bases. The table came from immunoSEQ multiplex PCR; TCRdb's copy has only in-frame clones and leaves some out. Of over 150,000 clones in the sample, about 83% were seen once. This TCR was sampled from a woman in her fifties or sixties with COVID-19, enrolled during active disease. The chain joins TRBV2 to TRBJ2-5, with 15 bases aligning to TRBD2. Sequencing input: peripheral blood. Here the CDR3 reads CASSEGLAGGRKTQYF. CDR3 nucleotides: TGTGCCAGCAGTGAGGGACTAGCGGGAGGTCGGAAGACCCAGTACTTC. The full variable domain, with the rest looked up from reference TRBV2 and TRBJ2-5, is EPEVTQTPSHQVTQMGQEVILRCVPISNHLYFYWYRQILGQKVEFLVSFYNNEISEKSEIFDDQFSVERPDGSNFTLKIRSTKLEDSAMYFCASSEGLAGGRKTQYFGPGTRLLVL.